This passage covers 25 T cell receptor beta chains from one sample sequenced in a study of T cell responses to AZD1222 COVID-19 vaccine. Only in-frame clones appear in the TCRdb table, and some are missing; sequencing was by immunoSEQ multiplex PCR. This table has over 120,000 clones, almost 95% appearing once. This sample comprised peripheral blood, obtained 28 days after the second AZD1222 dose. These receptors were collected from an adult who received the AZD1222 COVID-19 vaccine.

The chain combines TRBV4-2 with TRBJ2-1; 12 nucleotides line up with TRBD2. The CDR3 length is 16 residues. Germline assignment: CDR1 LGHNA and CDR2 YNFKEQ. Trimming removed 3 bases from V and 2 bases from J; junction bases left unmatched: 2. Here the CDR3 DNA reads TGTGCCAGCAGCCAGCGACTAGCGGGAGCCTACAATGAGCAGTTCTTC. This encodes CASSQRLAGAYNEQFF.

The chain uses TRBV27 and TRBJ2-7, with D unresolved. Trimming took off 6 bases at V and 6 bases at J, with 9 bases between the two ends. The germline V gene has CDR1 MNHEY and CDR2 SMNVEV (reference sequence). The CDR3 has 11 residues. CDR3 residues: CASRAGVEQYF. Here the CDR3 DNA reads TGTGCCAGCAGGGCAGGAGTCGAGCAGTACTTC.

This chain joins TRBV7-2 and TRBJ1-2, with D unresolved. The length of the CDR3 is 13 residues. Trimming stripped 4 bases from V and 4 bases from J, with 10 bases between. CDR1 is SGHTA and CDR2 is FQGNSA in the germline V gene. The CDR3 region is CASSSDTRYGYTF. DNA of the CDR3: TGTGCCAGCAGCTCTGACACCCGCTATGGCTACACCTTC.

The V and J genes are TRBV29-1 and TRBJ1-1, with TRBD1 matching over 7 bases. The germline V gene encodes CDR1 SQVTM and CDR2 ANQGSEA. CDR3 length equals 15 residues. The J segment lost 1 base and the V segment lost 0 bases, leaving 5 bases of the junction unmatched. The CDR3 sequence: CSVEEADRWNTEAFF. In DNA form, the CDR3 reads TGCAGCGTTGAAGAGGCGGACAGGTGGAACACTGAAGCTTTCTTT. The full variable domain, rest sourced from reference TRBV29-1 and TRBJ1-1, is SAVISQKPSRDICQRGTSLTIQCQVDSQVTMMFWYRQQPGQSLTLIATANQGSEATYESGFVIDKFPISRPNLTFSTLTVSNMSPEDSSIYLCSVEEADRWNTEAFFGQGTRLTVV.

The table lists this clone with a count of one. This rearrangement joins TRBV9 to TRBJ2-1; no clear D gene. Trimming took 0 bases from V and 1 from J, leaving 5 bases between them. Per germline, CDR1 SGDLS and CDR2 YYNGEE. This CDR3 is 14 amino acids long. DNA for the CDR3: TGTGCCAGCAGCGTAGGCCGATCCTACAATGAGCAGTTCTTC. This translates into CASSVGRSYNEQFF.

In nucleotides, the CDR3 is TGTGCCAGCAGCCTACGGACGATGAACACTGAAGCTTTCTTT. Protein sequence: CASSLRTMNTEAFF. The chain couples TRBV13 to TRBJ1-1, with D unresolved. This CDR3 has 14 amino acids. CDR1 is PRHDT, CDR2 FYEKMQ, per germline (reference sequence). Trimming removed 5 bases at V and 0 bases at J, with 10 bases between.

The rearrangement links TRBV4-2 to TRBJ2-1; a weak D match, TRBD2 (6 bases). This CDR3 contains 16 residues. V dropped 0 bases and J dropped 0 bases, with 9 bases sitting between them. The germline V gene encodes CDR1 LGHNA and CDR2 YNFKEQ. CDR3 bases: TGTGCCAGCAGCCAAGATTACGGGAGCTCCTACAATGAGCAGTTCTTC. Translating gives CASSQDYGSSYNEQFF.

V gene TRBV6-5 combines with J gene TRBJ2-2; the match to TRBD1 covers 8 bases. Germline assignment: CDR1 MNHEY and CDR2 SVGAGI. V was clipped by 5 bases and J by 5 bases; unmatched bases: 7. The CDR3 is made up of 15 amino acids. The chain's CDR3 is CASSKTGVRTGELFF. DNA of the CDR3: TGTGCCAGCAGTAAGACAGGGGTGAGGACCGGGGAGCTGTTTTTT.

V gene TRBV5-1 combines with J gene TRBJ1-3; the D is unclear. The V gene lost 0 bases and the J gene lost 2 bases, with 6 bases spanning the gap. The CDR3 has 14 amino acids. Germline lookup yields CDR1 SGHRS and CDR2 YFSETQ. Here the CDR3 DNA reads TGCGCCAGCAGCTTGGGGGAGACTGGAAACACCATATATTTT. Translated: CASSLGETGNTIYF.

Here the CDR3 DNA reads TGTGCCAGCAGCTTAGCGCAAAGGACTAGCTCCTATAATTCACCCCTCCACTTT. It is translated as CASSLAQRTSSYNSPLHF. This chain uses TRBV7-8 with TRBJ1-6; D uncertain. The CDR3 runs 18 residues. Germline CDR1 SGHVS, CDR2 FQNEAQ. Trimming removed 0 bases at V and 0 bases at J, with 12 bases between.

The chain employs TRBV18 and TRBJ2-3, with a weak D call TRBD1 (6 bases). CDR3 size: 14 residues. V lost 3 bases, J lost 2 bases, and 9 bases lay in between. Germline CDR1 reads KGHSH; CDR2 reads LQKENI. CDR3 loop: CASSPDRITDTQYF. The CDR3 DNA is TGTGCCAGCTCACCTGACAGGATCACAGATACGCAGTATTTT. Filled out from reference TRBV18 and TRBJ2-3, the complete variable domain reads NAGVMQNPRHLVRRRGQEARLRCSPMKGHSHVYWYRQLPEEGLKFMVYLQKENIIDESGMPKERFSAEFPKEGPSILRIQQVVRGDSAAYFCASSPDRITDTQYFGPGTRLTVL.

The chain is built from TRBV3-1 (or the pseudogene TRBV3-2) and TRBJ1-6; D gene unclear. Trimming took 3 bases from V and 0 from J, leaving 6 bases between them. Germline CDR1 reads LGHDT; CDR2 reads YNNKEL (reference sequence). This CDR3 comprises 15 residues. CDR3 in amino acids: CASSQLASYNSPLHF. The DNA for the CDR3 is TGTGCCAGCAGCCAGCTCGCCTCCTATAATTCACCCCTCCACTTT.

The chain recombines TRBV7-2 with TRBJ2-1; D is possibly TRBD1 (6 bases). The CDR3 consists of 13 residues. CDR1 and CDR2 (germline): SGHTA, FQGNSA. The V gene lost 6 bases and the J gene lost 4 bases, with 10 bases spanning the gap. The CDR3 spells CASRSGQYNEQFF. The CDR3 DNA follows: TGTGCCAGCAGATCCGGACAGTACAATGAGCAGTTCTTC.

The chain has TRBV30 and TRBJ2-3; D remains ambiguous. The V gene lost 0 bases and the J gene lost 1 base, with 8 bases spanning the gap. Germline CDR1 is GTSNPN and CDR2 is SVGIG (reference sequence). The CDR3 extends over 14 amino acids. CDR3 DNA sequence: TGTGCCTGGAGTGTACACGCGGGCACAGATACGCAGTATTTT. It yields the protein CAWSVHAGTDTQYF.

This clone was observed once. The chain employs TRBV6-5 and TRBJ1-1; D unresolved. Germline V lookup: CDR1 MNHEY, CDR2 SVGAGI. The CDR3 has 13 residues. Deletions cut 8 bases from V and 6 bases from J, with 16 bases between. This CDR3 reads CASRNFPGAEAFF. As DNA, the CDR3 is TGTGCCAGCCGAAACTTTCCGGGCGCTGAAGCTTTCTTT.

The chain carries TRBV28 and TRBJ2-3, with TRBD1 matching over 10 bases. The junction had 10 bases not matched to a gene; V was cut back by 7 bases and J by 6 bases. Germline-derived CDR1 and CDR2 are MDHEN and SYDVKM. The CDR3 contains 15 residues. CDR3 residues: CASNPVGQGLDTQYF. CDR3 sequence (DNA): TGTGCCAGCAACCCAGTGGGACAGGGGCTGGATACGCAGTATTTT. Using reference TRBV28 and TRBJ2-3 for the parts outside the CDR3, the full variable domain is DVKVTQSSRYLVKRTGEKVFLECVQDMDHENMFWYRQDPGLGLRLIYFSYDVKMKEKGDIPEGYSVSREKKERFSLILESASTNQTSMYLCASNPVGQGLDTQYFGPGTRLTVL.

The V gene is TRBV27, the J gene TRBJ2-6; D tentatively reads TRBD1 or TRBD2 (5 bases each). V shed 8 bases and J shed 7 bases, with 12 bases lying between them. Germline-derived CDR1 and CDR2 are MNHEY and SMNVEV (reference sequence). CDR3 length: 13 amino acids. CDR3 in amino acids: CASGGDPANVLTF. CDR3 DNA: TGTGCCAGCGGTGGGGACCCCGCCAACGTCCTGACTTTC.

This chain connects TRBV5-1 to TRBJ2-3, with 12 bases lining up with TRBD2. The V and J ends lost 3 bases and 5 bases, in that order; junction bases with no gene match: 1. The CDR3 runs 14 residues. Germline V gives CDR1 SGHRS, CDR2 YFSETQ. The DNA for the CDR3 is TGCGCCAGCAGCTCGGGACTAGCGGGAGATACGCAGTATTTT. This gives the protein CASSSGLAGDTQYF.

This chain links TRBV7-9 with TRBJ2-2; 10 positions match TRBD2. Germline CDR1 reads SEHNR; CDR2 reads FQNEAQ (reference sequence). The length of the CDR3 is 16 residues. J lost 8 bases, V lost 5 bases, and 11 bases had no gene match. Here the CDR3 DNA reads TGTGCCAGCAGCCTCGCCGGGACTAGCGTCTTGGGGGAGCTGTTTTTT. It encodes CASSLAGTSVLGELFF.

This chain links TRBV27 with TRBJ2-2; D not certain. Germline values: CDR1 MNHEY, CDR2 SMNVEV (reference sequence). CDR3 length: 14 residues. V lost 7 bases and J lost 4, with 13 bases in between. CDR3 DNA: TGTGCCAGCACATTAGTATCGGGCACCGGGGAGCTGTTTTTT. Protein product: CASTLVSGTGELFF.

This clone was picked up one time. The chain has TRBV7-2 and TRBJ2-6; no definite D call. Looked up from germline, CDR1 is SGHTA and CDR2 is FQGNSA. Trimming left V 5 bases short and J 0 bases short, with 11 bases between. The CDR3 covers 16 residues. The CDR3, as DNA: TGTGCCAGCAGCACGAGGACGGGCTCTGGGGCCAACGTCCTGACTTTC. Amino acid sequence: CASSTRTGSGANVLTF.

This clone was counted only a few times. V and J are TRBV11-2 and TRBJ1-3; TRBD1 is a possible D gene (5 bases). CDR3 length: 16 residues. V dropped 5 bases and J dropped 2 bases, with 16 bases sitting between them. The V gene's germline CDR1 is SGHAT and CDR2 FQNNGV. CDR3 DNA: TGTGCCAGCAGCGCGAGAGGGACTTCAACTGGAAACACCATATATTTT. As protein: CASSARGTSTGNTIYF. Full variable domain (missing parts from reference TRBV11-2 and TRBJ1-3): EAGVAQSPRYKIIEKRQSVAFWCNPISGHATLYWYQQILGQGPKLLIQFQNNGVVDDSQLPKDRFSAERLKGVDSTLKIQPAKLEDSAVYLCASSARGTSTGNTIYFGEGSWLTVV.

The rearrangement links TRBV6-6 to TRBJ1-5; a possible D gene is TRBD1 (6 bases). The CDR3 covers 17 residues. Germline loops: CDR1 MNHNY, CDR2 SVGAGI (reference sequence). Trimming shortened V by 5 bases and J by 2 bases, and 19 bases separated the two germline ends. In DNA form, the CDR3 reads TGTGCCAGCAGTCCACACCGGACAGCCTCCGGCAATCAGCCCCAGCATTTT. Translation: CASSPHRTASGNQPQHF.

This clone was picked up a small number of times. The rearrangement links TRBV20-1 to TRBJ2-7, with D possibly being TRBD2 (6 bases). The CDR3 contains 11 residues. The V gene lost 4 bases and the J gene lost 7 bases, with 11 bases spanning the gap. The germline V gene has CDR1 DFQATT and CDR2 SNEGSKA (reference sequence). Here the CDR3 DNA reads TGCAGTGCTACCCTAGCGTCGGAGCAGTACTTC. It encodes CSATLASEQYF.

V and J are TRBV15 and TRBJ2-5, with TRBD1 identical over 7 bases. Germline lookup yields CDR1 LNHNV and CDR2 YYDKDF (reference sequence). Trimming took 3 bases from V and 6 from J; bases not matched to a gene: 13. The CDR3 has 16 residues. DNA of the CDR3: TGTGCCACCAGCAGGGGGAACAGGGGTAGTCCCAAGACCCAGTACTTC. It codes for CATSRGNRGSPKTQYF. Filled out from reference TRBV15 and TRBJ2-5, the complete variable domain reads DAMVIQNPRYQVTQFGKPVTLSCSQTLNHNVMYWYQQKSSQAPKLLFHYYDKDFNNEADTPDNFQSRRPNTSFCFLDIRSPGLGDTAMYLCATSRGNRGSPKTQYFGPGTRLLVL.